This passage covers 3 T cell receptor beta chains from one sample sequenced in a study of T cells in Graves' hyperthyroidism and ophthalmopathy (dated by TCRdb to about 2019). The receptor library was made with multiplex PCR. The listed sequencing device is Illumina HiSeq 2000. The TCR beta CDR3 regions were amplified from the RNA transcripts. A first-round RT-PCR of the TCR CDR3 used the HTBI primer set with the Qiagen OneStep RT-PCR kit. TCRdb handled the public reads itself, with Q25 trimming in fastp and clone calling in MiXCR, and kept productive beta chains. Every distinct CDR3 protein forms one entry, paired with its most common genes and DNA. In this sample the table shows about 500,000 distinct CDR3 sequences, over 15% of which occur a single time. Clones ranked in the top ten supply approximately 20% of the sample. Material for sequencing was blood. All receptors derive from a woman between 18 and 29 years old with Graves' hyperthyroidism.

This clonotype has a count of ten or more. This sequence joins TRBV6-1 and TRBJ1-1; possibly TRBD1 for D (5 bases). CDR1 and CDR2 (germline): MNHNS, SASEGT. This CDR3 comprises 13 residues. Trimming took 7 bases from V and 3 from J, leaving 12 bases between them. The CDR3 is CASMWGVYTEAFF. The CDR3 nucleotides read TGTGCCAGCATGTGGGGGGTGTACACTGAAGCTTTCTTT.

Ten or more counts support this clonotype. The chain recombines TRBV20-1 with TRBJ2-7; D is perhaps TRBD1 or TRBD2 (5 bases each). CDR3 length: 11 amino acids. Trimming pared 5 bases from V and 7 bases from J, leaving 12 bases between. The germline gives CDR1 DFQATT, CDR2 SNEGSKA (reference sequence). Here the CDR3 reads CSALGEWEQYF. CDR3 coding DNA: TGCAGTGCTTTGGGGGAGTGGGAGCAGTACTTC.

This clonotype was detected a few times. This chain links TRBV7-8 with TRBJ1-6; 7 nucleotides align to TRBD1. The CDR3 loop spans 16 amino acids. Germline CDR1 reads SGHVS; CDR2 reads FQNEAQ. With 5 bases clipped from V and 3 bases from J, the junction kept 7 bases outside the gene matches. In DNA, the CDR3 is TGTGCCAGCAGCCGTGGACAGGCCTTCTATAATTCACCCCTCCACTTT. This gives the protein CASSRGQAFYNSPLHF.